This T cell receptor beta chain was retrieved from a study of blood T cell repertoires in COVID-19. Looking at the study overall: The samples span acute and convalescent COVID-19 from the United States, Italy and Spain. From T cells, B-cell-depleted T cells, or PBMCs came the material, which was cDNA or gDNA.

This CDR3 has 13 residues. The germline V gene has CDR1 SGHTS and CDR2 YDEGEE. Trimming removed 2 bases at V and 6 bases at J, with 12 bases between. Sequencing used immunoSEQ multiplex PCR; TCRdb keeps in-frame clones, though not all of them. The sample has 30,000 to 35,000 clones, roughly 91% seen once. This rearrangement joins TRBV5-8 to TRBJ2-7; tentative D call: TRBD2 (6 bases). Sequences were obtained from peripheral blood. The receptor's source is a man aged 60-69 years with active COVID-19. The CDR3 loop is CASSFRREGEQYF. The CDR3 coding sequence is TGTGCCAGCAGCTTCAGGAGGGAAGGCGAGCAGTACTTC.